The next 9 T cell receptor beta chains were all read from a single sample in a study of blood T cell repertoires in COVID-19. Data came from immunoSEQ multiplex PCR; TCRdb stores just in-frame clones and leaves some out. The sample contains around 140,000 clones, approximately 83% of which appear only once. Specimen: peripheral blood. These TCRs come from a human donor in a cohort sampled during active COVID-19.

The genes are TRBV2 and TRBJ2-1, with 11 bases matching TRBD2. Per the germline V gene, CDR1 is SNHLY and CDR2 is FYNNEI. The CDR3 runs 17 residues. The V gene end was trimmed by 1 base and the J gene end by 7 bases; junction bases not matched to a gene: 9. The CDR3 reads CASSEGTSGRLVNEQFF. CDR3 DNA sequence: TGTGCCAGCAGTGAAGGGACTAGCGGGCGGCTTGTAAATGAGCAGTTCTTC.

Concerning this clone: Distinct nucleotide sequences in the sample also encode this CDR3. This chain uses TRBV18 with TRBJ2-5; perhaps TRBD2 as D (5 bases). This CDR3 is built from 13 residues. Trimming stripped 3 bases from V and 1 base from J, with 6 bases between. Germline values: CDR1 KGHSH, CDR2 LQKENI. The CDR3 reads CASSPGLQETQYF. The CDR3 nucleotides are TGTGCCAGCTCACCTGGACTCCAAGAGACCCAGTACTTC.

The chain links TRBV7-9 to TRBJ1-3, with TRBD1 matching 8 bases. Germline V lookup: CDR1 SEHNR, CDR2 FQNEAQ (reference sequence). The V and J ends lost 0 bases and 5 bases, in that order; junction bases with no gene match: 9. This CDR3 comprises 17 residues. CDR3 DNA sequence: TGTGCCAGCAGCTTAGCCCCGACAGGGGAGTTTCGAAACACCATATATTTT. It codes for CASSLAPTGEFRNTIYF.

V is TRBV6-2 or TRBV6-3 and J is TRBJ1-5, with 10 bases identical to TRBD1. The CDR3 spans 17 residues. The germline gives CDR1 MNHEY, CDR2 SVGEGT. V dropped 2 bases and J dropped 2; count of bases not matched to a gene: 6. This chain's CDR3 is CASSYRDRGSGNQPQHF. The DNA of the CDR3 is TGTGCCAGCAGTTACCGGGACAGGGGCTCCGGCAATCAGCCCCAGCATTTT.

The CDR3 region has the DNA TGTGCCAGCAGTTACCGTACAGGGGGCAACCACAATGAGCAGTTCTTC. Its translation is CASSYRTGGNHNEQFF. The V and J genes are TRBV6-5 and TRBJ2-1; 9 nucleotides line up with TRBD1. The CDR3 extends over 16 amino acids. Per germline, CDR1 MNHEY and CDR2 SVGAGI. Trimming removed 2 bases from V and 5 bases from J; junction bases left unmatched: 7.

CDR3 DNA sequence: TGTGCCAGTAGTATAGGGCGCAGGGGACGGAACACTGAAGCTTTCTTT. This sequence encodes CASSIGRRGRNTEAFF. The V call is TRBV19, the J call TRBJ1-1, with TRBD1 as a possible D gene (6 bases). Trimming stripped 1 base from V and 1 base from J, with 13 bases between. The CDR3 is made up of 16 amino acids. Germline CDR1 reads LNHDA; CDR2 reads SQIVND (reference sequence).

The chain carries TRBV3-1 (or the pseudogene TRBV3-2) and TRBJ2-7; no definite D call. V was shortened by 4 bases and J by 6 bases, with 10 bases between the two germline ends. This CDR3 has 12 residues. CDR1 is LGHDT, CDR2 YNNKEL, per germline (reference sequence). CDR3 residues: CASSPWAGEQYF. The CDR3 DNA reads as TGTGCCAGCAGCCCCTGGGCTGGCGAGCAGTACTTC.

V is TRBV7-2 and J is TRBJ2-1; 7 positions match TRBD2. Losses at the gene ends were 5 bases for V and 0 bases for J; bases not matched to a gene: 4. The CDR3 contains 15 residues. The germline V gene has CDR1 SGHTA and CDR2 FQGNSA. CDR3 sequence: CASSKSGVSYNEQFF. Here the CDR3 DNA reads TGTGCCAGCAGCAAAAGCGGGGTCTCCTACAATGAGCAGTTCTTC.

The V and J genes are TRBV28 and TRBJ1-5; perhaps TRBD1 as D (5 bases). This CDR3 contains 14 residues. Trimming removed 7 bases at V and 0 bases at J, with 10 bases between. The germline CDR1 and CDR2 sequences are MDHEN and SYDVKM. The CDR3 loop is CASITGRSNQPQHF. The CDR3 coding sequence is TGTGCCAGCATTACAGGTCGTAGCAATCAGCCCCAGCATTTT.